One and the same sample provided the 20 T cell receptor beta chains below, sequenced in a study of blood T cell repertoires in COVID-19. TCRdb's copy holds only in-frame clones and misses some; the assay was immunoSEQ multiplex PCR. This table has about 140,000 clones, approximately 80% appearing once. The specimen sequenced was peripheral blood. The receptors were gathered from a human donor in a cohort sampled during active COVID-19.

The rearrangement joins TRBV18 to TRBJ2-3; 8 bases fit TRBD2. Germline V lookup: CDR1 KGHSH, CDR2 LQKENI. This CDR3 spans 16 amino acids. The V segment lost 6 bases and the J segment 4 bases; nucleotides outside the gene matches: 12. The CDR3 is CASSPAVSGNSDTQYF. DNA for the CDR3: TGTGCCAGCTCCCCGGCAGTTAGCGGGAACTCAGATACGCAGTATTTT.

The gene calls are TRBV28 and TRBJ1-2, with no clear D. The V end was cut by 2 bases, the J end by 4 bases, with 14 bases between. There are 15 residues in the CDR3. Germline V lookup: CDR1 MDHEN, CDR2 SYDVKM. CDR3 nucleotides: TGTGCCAGCAGTTTAGGAGGGCAGTTGATCTATGGCTACACCTTC. This gives the protein CASSLGGQLIYGYTF.

The chain recombines TRBV7-9 with TRBJ2-7, with D unclear. The CDR3 length is 13 residues. Germline lookup yields CDR1 SEHNR and CDR2 FQNEAQ (reference sequence). V dropped 5 bases and J dropped 1 base, with 9 bases sitting between them. The CDR3 nucleotides are TGTGCCAGCAGCCCCCCAGTTTCCTACGAGCAGTACTTC. It is translated as CASSPPVSYEQYF. Complete variable domain (other parts from reference TRBV7-9 and TRBJ2-7): DTGVSQNPRHKITKRGQNVTFRCDPISEHNRLYWYRQTLGQGPEFLTYFQNEAQLEKSRLLSDRFSAERPKGSFSTLEIQRTEQGDSAMYLCASSPPVSYEQYFGPGTRLTVT.

The V gene is TRBV7-8, the J gene TRBJ2-7, with TRBD2 as a possible D gene (5 bases). Germline loops: CDR1 SGHVS, CDR2 FQNEAQ. This CDR3 has 15 residues. V was pared by 0 bases and J by 3 bases, with 12 bases between. The CDR3 sequence: CASSLARETHYEQYF. CDR3 bases: TGTGCCAGCAGCTTAGCGAGGGAAACCCACTACGAGCAGTACTTC.

The rearrangement uses TRBV11-2 and TRBJ2-2; D may be TRBD1 (5 bases). V dropped 5 bases and J dropped 3 bases, with 13 bases sitting between them. Germline V gene sequence: CDR1 SGHAT, CDR2 FQNNGV. The CDR3 has 15 amino acids. The CDR3 DNA follows: TGTGCCAGCAGCGGACACCTACGTGACACCGGGGAGCTGTTTTTT. It translates to CASSGHLRDTGELFF. The variable domain in full, with the rest retrieved from reference TRBV11-2 and TRBJ2-2, is EAGVAQSPRYKIIEKRQSVAFWCNPISGHATLYWYQQILGQGPKLLIQFQNNGVVDDSQLPKDRFSAERLKGVDSTLKIQPAKLEDSAVYLCASSGHLRDTGELFFGEGSRLTVL.

V usage is TRBV4-1 and J usage is TRBJ2-7, with D perhaps TRBD1 (6 bases). Germline CDR1 and CDR2: MGHRA and YSYEKL. This CDR3 contains 15 residues. V lost 0 bases and J lost 4, with 13 bases in between. CDR3 in DNA: TGCGCCAGCAGCCAAGATGCAGGGGCGTGGTACGAGCAGTACTTC. It translates to CASSQDAGAWYEQYF.

This clone was detected a few times. The chain has TRBV11-2 and TRBJ1-3; D ambiguous. The CDR3 is 14 residues long. Germline CDR1 reads SGHAT; CDR2 reads FQNNGV. Deletions cut 0 bases from V and 1 base from J, with 4 bases between. CDR3 sequence reads: CASSLDPSGNTIYF. Here the CDR3 DNA reads TGTGCCAGCAGCTTAGACCCTTCTGGAAACACCATATATTTT.

This rearrangement joins TRBV6-5 to TRBJ1-1, with TRBD1 as a possible D gene (5 bases). CDR3 length: 13 residues. The germline V and J ends were trimmed by 5 bases and 4 bases, with 11 bases remaining between them. Looked up from germline, CDR1 is MNHEY and CDR2 is SVGAGI. The CDR3 DNA is TGTGCCAGCAGTAATCTTGACAGCACTGAAGCTTTCTTT. Translated, it gives CASSNLDSTEAFF.

This clone was seen a few times. This chain joins TRBV28 and TRBJ2-2, with D possibly matching TRBD1 (5 bases). The CDR3 consists of 13 residues. Germline lookup yields CDR1 MDHEN and CDR2 SYDVKM. The V and J ends lost 8 bases and 3 bases respectively, with 10 bases between them. Here the CDR3 DNA reads TGTGCCAGCGGCAGGGAAGACACCGGGGAGCTGTTTTTT. This gives the protein CASGREDTGELFF.

V and J are TRBV12-1 and TRBJ2-1; the listed D gene, TRBD2, was not tested against the DNA. TRBV12-1 is tagged as a pseudogene. CDR3 length equals 20 residues. The CDR3 spells CASSSFSGLADLSSYNEQFF. CDR3 bases: TGTGCCAGCAGCTCCTTCTCGGGACTAGCAGACCTGAGCTCCTACAATGAGCAGTTCTTC.

This clone was counted between two and nine times. This chain connects TRBV14 to TRBJ1-2, with TRBD1 matching 7 bases. The CDR3 contains 14 residues. V shed 5 bases, J shed 2 bases, and the junction held 5 bases outside the gene matches. Germline lookup yields CDR1 SGHDN and CDR2 FVKESK. The DNA of the CDR3 is TGTGCCAGCAGCTGGACAGGAACCAACTATGGCTACACCTTC. Translation gives CASSWTGTNYGYTF.

This sequence joins TRBV5-6 and TRBJ2-1; 7 bases agree with TRBD2. J gave up 0 bases and V 5 bases, and 14 bases lay outside the gene matches. The germline V gene encodes CDR1 SGHDT and CDR2 YYEEEE. The CDR3 has 18 amino acids. The CDR3 region is CASRFGPGGLSSYNEQFF. The CDR3 DNA reads TGTGCCAGCAGGTTCGGGCCGGGGGGTTTAAGCTCCTACAATGAGCAGTTCTTC.

CDR3 in DNA: TGTGCCAGCAGCCGGGACAGGGTTGCCGAGCAGTACTTC. Its protein product is CASSRDRVAEQYF. This chain links TRBV7-2 with TRBJ2-7; 9 nucleotides agree with TRBD1. Trimming cost V 5 bases and J 6 bases; bases outside gene matches: 5. Per germline, CDR1 SGHTA and CDR2 FQGNSA. The CDR3 sequence is 13 residues long. Supplemented by reference TRBV7-2 and TRBJ2-7, the full variable domain reads GAGVSQSPSNKVTEKGKDVELRCDPISGHTALYWYRQSLGQGLEFLIYFQGNSAPDKSGLPSDRFSAERTGGSVSTLTIQRTQQEDSAVYLCASSRDRVAEQYFGPGTRLTVT.

This clone was detected a few times. V usage is TRBV28 and J usage is TRBJ2-7; 7 bases line up with TRBD2. The junction had 8 bases not matched to a gene; V was cut back by 7 bases and J by 2 bases. Germline CDR1 MDHEN, CDR2 SYDVKM. This CDR3 comprises 14 residues. Here the CDR3 reads CASNASGKPYEQYV. The CDR3 region has the DNA TGTGCCAGCAACGCCAGCGGGAAGCCCTACGAGCAGTACGTC.

The chain links TRBV7-8 to TRBJ1-1; D possibly corresponds to TRBD1 (5 bases). The V gene lost 1 base and the J gene lost 2 bases, with 11 bases spanning the gap. Germline V gene sequence: CDR1 SGHVS, CDR2 FQNEAQ. This CDR3 is built from 15 residues. Here the CDR3 DNA reads TGTGCCAGCAGCTTAGGGTGGACAACCAACACTGAAGCTTTCTTT. Translating it yields CASSLGWTTNTEAFF. The whole variable domain, remainder taken from reference TRBV7-8 and TRBJ1-1, is GAGVSQSPRYKVAKRGQDVALRCDPISGHVSLFWYQQALGQGPEFLTYFQNEAQLDKSGLPSDRFFAERPEGSVSTLKIQRTQQEDSAVYLCASSLGWTTNTEAFFGQGTRLTVV.

The chain carries TRBV7-2 and TRBJ2-1; no clear D gene. CDR1 and CDR2 (germline): SGHTA, FQGNSA. Between the trimmed V and J ends, which lost 1 base and 0 bases, there was a span of 10 bases. This CDR3 contains 16 residues. The CDR3 loop reads CASSLGPRSSYNEQFF. The CDR3 coding sequence is TGTGCCAGCAGCTTAGGGCCGAGGAGCTCCTACAATGAGCAGTTCTTC.

The chain joins TRBV5-4 to TRBJ1-6, with TRBD1 matching over 8 bases. Trimming at V came to 4 bases and at J to 10 bases, leaving 7 bases not matched to a gene. Germline V gene data show CDR1 as SGHNT and CDR2 as YYREEE (reference sequence). The CDR3 covers 14 residues. The CDR3 nucleotides are TGTGCCAGCAGCCTCAGGGGGCGGGACTCACCCCTCCACTTT. It encodes CASSLRGRDSPLHF.

The chain carries TRBV9 and TRBJ2-5, with a possible D match to TRBD1 (5 bases). Germline V gives CDR1 SGDLS, CDR2 YYNGEE. With 4 bases removed from V and 5 bases from J, the gap between germline ends came to 12 bases. The CDR3 covers 13 residues. In DNA form, the CDR3 reads TGTGCCAGCAGCCCCACAGGCCGGGAGACCCAGTACTTC. Its translation is CASSPTGRETQYF.

This clone appeared a few times. The chain has TRBV4-2 and TRBJ2-6; D is perhaps TRBD1 (6 bases). The CDR3 extends over 15 amino acids. V shed 4 bases and J shed 1 base, with 8 bases lying between them. Per the germline V gene, CDR1 is LGHNA and CDR2 is YNFKEQ. CDR3 residues: CASSPTGSGANVLTF. The CDR3 nucleotides read TGTGCCAGCAGCCCCACAGGGTCTGGGGCCAACGTCCTGACTTTC.

This chain connects TRBV7-9 to TRBJ2-1; tentative D call: TRBD2 (5 bases). CDR3 length: 16 residues. CDR1 is SEHNR, CDR2 FQNEAQ, per germline (reference sequence). The V end lost 0 bases, the J end lost 4 bases, and 13 bases lay between the germline ends. The CDR3 region has the DNA TGTGCCAGCAGCTTAGCGGTGGGGAGCCTTTACAATGAGCAGTTCTTC. It encodes CASSLAVGSLYNEQFF. The whole variable domain, filled in from reference TRBV7-9 and TRBJ2-1, reads DTGVSQNPRHKITKRGQNVTFRCDPISEHNRLYWYRQTLGQGPEFLTYFQNEAQLEKSRLLSDRFSAERPKGSFSTLEIQRTEQGDSAMYLCASSLAVGSLYNEQFFGPGTRLTVL.